The 10 T cell receptor beta chains listed next were all sequenced from one sample in a study of regulatory T cells in long-lasting Graves disease. TCR beta libraries were built with iRepertoire HTBI primers and Arm-PCR of CDR3 regions. TCRdb fed the multiplex PCR reads into MiXCR, producing one record per CDR3 protein. The sample yields over 500,000 distinct CDR3 sequences, 15% to 20% seen once. Described time point: newly diagnosed GD, antithyroid drugs for less than 3 months. The TCR library was made from RNA that had been extracted from PBMCs in TRIzol. These sequences were also reported in another study, on T cells in Graves' hyperthyroidism and ophthalmopathy.

The sample in question was peripheral blood mononuclear cells (PBMCs), obtained at new diagnosis, from a patient treated with antithyroid drugs. Receptors were obtained from a man aged 18 to 29 with Graves disease.

The genes are TRBV27 and TRBJ2-3; 8 nucleotides match TRBD2. The V segment lost 3 bases and the J segment 1 base; nucleotides outside the gene matches: 3. Germline V lookup: CDR1 MNHEY, CDR2 SMNVEV (reference sequence). CDR3 length: 15 amino acids. The CDR3 nucleotides are TGTGCCAGCAGTTTTAGCGGGATCGGCACAGATACGCAGTATTTT. Translation gives CASSFSGIGTDTQYF.

This clonotype has ten or more counts. CDR3 sequence reads: CAWQGNTEAFF. In DNA form, the CDR3 reads TGTGCCTGGCAGGGGAACACTGAAGCTTTCTTT. The gene calls are TRBV30 and TRBJ1-1; perhaps TRBD1 as D (5 bases). This CDR3 contains 11 residues. The V end lost 5 bases, the J end lost 1 base, and 5 bases lay between the germline ends. Germline V lookup: CDR1 GTSNPN, CDR2 SVGIG (reference sequence).

This clonotype was counted only a few times. The chain links TRBV20-1 to TRBJ1-5; weak D call: TRBD1 (5 bases). Germline CDR1 is DFQATT and CDR2 is SNEGSKA (reference sequence). Trimming left V 7 bases short and J 0 bases short, with 10 bases between. CDR3 length equals 13 residues. In DNA form, the CDR3 reads TGCAGTGTTAAGGGGAATAGCAATCAGCCCCAGCATTTT. It translates to CSVKGNSNQPQHF.

V usage is TRBV20-1 and J usage is TRBJ1-2; no definite D call. This CDR3 contains 13 residues. Looked up from germline, CDR1 is DFQATT and CDR2 is SNEGSKA (reference sequence). V lost 0 bases to trimming and J lost 4 bases, with 9 bases between them. The CDR3 DNA follows: TGCAGTGCTAGAGATACACGTCTCTATGGCTACACCTTC. Its translation: CSARDTRLYGYTF.

The chain carries TRBV29-1 and TRBJ2-3, with D possibly called TRBD1 or TRBD2 (5 bases each). Per germline, CDR1 SQVTM and CDR2 ANQGSEA. The CDR3 sequence is 13 residues long. V lost 0 bases and J 6 bases, leaving 10 bases between the germline ends. The CDR3 nucleotides are TGCAGCGTTGAAGATGGGGGATTGGATACGCAGTATTTT. Translation: CSVEDGGLDTQYF.

This clonotype was recorded a few times. This chain joins TRBV12-3 or TRBV12-4 and TRBJ2-3, with D possibly matching TRBD1 (5 bases). The CDR3 consists of 16 residues. Trimming took 6 bases from V and 5 from J, leaving 21 bases between them. The CDR3 DNA is TGTGCCAGCAGCCATCAACTAAACAGGTACCAAGATACGCAGTATTTT. This encodes CASSHQLNRYQDTQYF.

Ten or more counts support this clonotype. This sequence joins TRBV20-1 and TRBJ2-1; 9 bases are a match to TRBD2. V was pared by 6 bases and J by 9 bases, with 12 bases of the junction left unmatched. The V gene's germline CDR1 is DFQATT and CDR2 SNEGSKA (reference sequence). This CDR3 is built from 14 residues. CDR3 protein: CSALTPSGITEQFF. The CDR3 DNA sequence: TGCAGTGCCCTTACGCCTAGCGGGATAACTGAGCAGTTCTTC.

To note about this clonotype: At one boundary the junction diverges from the germline segment, which might be a read error. This sequence joins TRBV13 and TRBJ2-1, with a possible D match to TRBD2 (6 bases). Germline V gives CDR1 PRHDT, CDR2 FYEKMQ (reference sequence). This CDR3 contains 15 residues. CDR3 DNA sequence: TGTGCCAGCAGCTTAGGCACCGGGAGTGACAATGAGCAGTCCTTC. Encoded protein: CASSLGTGSDNEQSF. The full variable domain, its missing parts supplied by reference TRBV13 and TRBJ2-1, is AAGVIQSPRHLIKEKRETATLKCYPIPRHDTVYWYQQGPGQDPQFLISFYEKMQSDKGSIPDRFSAQQFSDYHSELNMSSLELGDSALYFCASSLGTGSDNEQSFGPGTRLTVL.

Turning to this clonotype: Given a much more abundant clone one base away, this may be a read error. This chain joins TRBV7-9 and TRBJ2-1, with D unresolved. V gave up 4 bases and J gave up 10 bases, with 23 bases separating them. CDR3 length: 16 residues. Germline CDR1 is SEHNR and CDR2 is FQNEAQ (reference sequence). The CDR3 DNA sequence: TGTGCCAGCAGCTCCCCAGTGGGCAGAGGCTCCTACGAGCAGTTCTTC. Translation: CASSSPVGRGSYEQFF.

Ten or more counts support this clonotype. The gene calls are TRBV7-9 and TRBJ2-3; no clear D. The CDR3 has 16 amino acids. Trimming shortened V by 4 bases and J by 0 bases, and 14 bases separated the two germline ends. Germline CDR1 reads SEHNR; CDR2 reads FQNEAQ (reference sequence). The CDR3 here is CASSSVRFDSTDTQYF. The DNA of the CDR3 is TGTGCCAGCAGCTCGGTTCGGTTTGATAGCACAGATACGCAGTATTTT.